This entry describes one T cell receptor beta chain. The data stem from a study of blood T cell repertoires in COVID-19. Produced via immunoSEQ multiplex PCR; TCRdb's table is partial and in-frame only. In the table there are about 230,000 clones, around four fifths of which are singletons. The TCR sequence derives from a middle-aged man with acute or convalescent COVID-19. Sequencing was done on a sample of peripheral blood.

The CDR3 nucleotides read TGCGCCAGCAGCCAAGGGGGGGTTAGCTCCTACAATGAGCAGTTCTTC. Translation gives CASSQGGVSSYNEQFF. The chain joins TRBV4-3 to TRBJ2-1; a weak D match, TRBD2 (6 bases). V was shortened by 1 base and J by 0 bases, with 10 bases between the two germline ends. Per the germline V gene, CDR1 is LGHNA and CDR2 is YSLEER. The CDR3 is 16 amino acids.